The next 11 T cell receptor beta chains were all read from a single sample in a study of shared clonotypes between healthy human individuals. The table came from immunoSEQ multiplex PCR; TCRdb's copy has only in-frame clones and leaves some out. The sample holds approximately 2,000,000 clones, around 95% seen once. Naivety among CD8 cells was defined by CD45RO negativity and positive CCR7 selection, thereby excluding terminally differentiated effector memory CD45RA+ cells. The sample was naive CD8+ T cells from PBMCs. Receptors were obtained from a man aged 18-30 years in good health. Some clones in this sample may be carry-over from other donors' samples.

This chain joins TRBV5-6 and TRBJ2-3; D is undetermined. CDR3 length: 12 residues. The germline V gene has CDR1 SGHDT and CDR2 YYEEEE. V was cut by 4 bases and J by 3 bases, with 6 bases left in between. CDR3: CASSARTDTQYF. CDR3 in DNA: TGTGCCAGCAGCGCTAGGACAGATACGCAGTATTTT.

This chain uses TRBV9 with TRBJ1-1; D is unclear. Deletions cut 2 bases from V and 4 bases from J, with 12 bases between. CDR1 is SGDLS and CDR2 is YYNGEE in the germline V gene. This CDR3 region has 14 residues. In DNA, the CDR3 is TGTGCCAGCAGCGTTCCCGGGGAGGTCACTGAAGCTTTCTTT. Translation: CASSVPGEVTEAFF. Full variable domain (remainder filled in from reference TRBV9 and TRBJ1-1): DSGVTQTPKHLITATGQRVTLRCSPRSGDLSVYWYQQSLDQGLQFLIQYYNGEERAKGNILERFSAQQFPDLHSELNLSSLELGDSALYFCASSVPGEVTEAFFGQGTRLTVV.

The rearrangement joins TRBV11-1 to TRBJ1-4, with D unclear. The germline V gene encodes CDR1 SGHAT and CDR2 FQDESV (reference sequence). CDR3 length: 15 amino acids. Deletions cut 5 bases from V and 1 base from J, with 11 bases between. Here the CDR3 reads CASSSFGVTNEKLFF. The CDR3 DNA reads as TGTGCCAGCAGCAGCTTTGGGGTAACTAATGAAAAACTGTTTTTT.

This chain connects TRBV27 to TRBJ2-7; 8 nucleotides match TRBD2. The CDR3 extends over 15 amino acids. CDR1 MNHEY and CDR2 SMNVEV come from the germline V gene (reference sequence). V lost 5 bases and J lost 5; bases outside the gene matches: 11. For the CDR3, the DNA is TGTGCCAGCAGTCCTACGGGGGGGCGTGCCGACGAGCAGTACTTC. Translation gives CASSPTGGRADEQYF.

This chain uses TRBV4-1 with TRBJ1-5; D is possibly TRBD1 (5 bases). The CDR3 runs to 15 residues. The germline CDR1 and CDR2 sequences are MGHRA and YSYEKL. Between the trimmed V and J ends, which lost 1 base and 3 bases, there was a span of 10 bases. The CDR3 loop reads CASSQVAGYNQPQHF. The DNA for the CDR3 is TGCGCCAGCAGCCAAGTCGCAGGGTACAATCAGCCCCAGCATTTT.

The chain employs TRBV7-9 and TRBJ2-1, with 7 positions matching TRBD2. This CDR3 contains 16 residues. V lost 5 bases, J lost 7 bases, and 14 bases stayed unmatched. CDR1 and CDR2 from the germline V gene are SEHNR and FQNEAQ (reference sequence). Written as DNA, the CDR3 is TGTGCCAGCAGCCCCGGACTAGGAAGATTGTGGAATGAGCAGTTCTTC. Translated, it gives CASSPGLGRLWNEQFF.

V usage is TRBV9 and J usage is TRBJ1-2; the D gene is possibly TRBD1 (6 bases). Trimming took 3 bases from V and 5 from J, leaving 8 bases between them. The CDR3 consists of 12 residues. Germline V gene lookup returns CDR1 SGDLS and CDR2 YYNGEE. The CDR3 sequence is CASSDTGYGYTF. Here the CDR3 DNA reads TGTGCCAGCAGCGACACAGGGTATGGCTACACCTTC.

The genes are TRBV9 and TRBJ2-2; the D is unclear. Trimming stripped 4 bases from V and 4 bases from J, with 5 bases between. This CDR3 region has 12 residues. Germline assignment: CDR1 SGDLS and CDR2 YYNGEE. CDR3 residues: CASSYRTGELFF. CDR3 in DNA: TGTGCCAGCAGCTATCGCACCGGGGAGCTGTTTTTT.

This clone was counted a few times. The CDR3 sequence: CASSLSGNTIYF. The DNA of the CDR3 is TGTGCCAGTAGCCTCTCGGGAAACACCATATATTTT. The chain joins TRBV19 to TRBJ1-3, with D unclear. The CDR3 runs to 12 residues. Germline CDR1 and CDR2: LNHDA and SQIVND (reference sequence). V lost 6 bases, J lost 4 bases, and 7 bases lay in between.

The V call is TRBV19, the J call TRBJ2-7, with TRBD1 matching 7 bases. After removal of 4 bases from V and 3 bases from J, the junction contained 3 bases not matched to a gene. From germline, CDR1 is LNHDA and CDR2 SQIVND (reference sequence). This CDR3 spans 13 amino acids. The CDR3: CASSTGGVYEQYF. For the CDR3, the DNA is TGTGCCAGTAGTACAGGGGGAGTCTACGAGCAGTACTTC.

This clone was recorded only once. The sample has other DNA sequences that encode this CDR3 too. This rearrangement joins TRBV27 to TRBJ2-3; D is ambiguous. Trimming pared 2 bases from V and 0 bases from J, leaving 3 bases between. The CDR3 length is 13 residues. Germline loops: CDR1 MNHEY, CDR2 SMNVEV (reference sequence). CDR3 coding DNA: TGTGCCAGCAGTTTACCCAGCACAGATACGCAGTATTTT. This gives the protein CASSLPSTDTQYF.